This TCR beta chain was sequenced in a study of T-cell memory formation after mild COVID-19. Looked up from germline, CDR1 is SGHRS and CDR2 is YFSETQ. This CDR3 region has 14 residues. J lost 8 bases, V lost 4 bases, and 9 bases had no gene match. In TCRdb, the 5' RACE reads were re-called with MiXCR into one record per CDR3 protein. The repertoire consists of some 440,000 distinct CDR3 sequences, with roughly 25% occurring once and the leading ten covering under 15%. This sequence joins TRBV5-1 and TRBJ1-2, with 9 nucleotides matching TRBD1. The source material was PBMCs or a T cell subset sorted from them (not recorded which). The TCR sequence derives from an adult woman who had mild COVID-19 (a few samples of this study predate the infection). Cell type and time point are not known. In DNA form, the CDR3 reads TGCGCCAGCAGCCCGGCGGGACAGGGTCGGGGCTACACCTTC. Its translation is CASSPAGQGRGYTF.